This T cell receptor (beta chain) was profiled in a study of tumor-infiltrating lymphocytes in primary liver carcinoma. Germline DNA was extracted alongside blood RNA, which was obtained from unsorted whole blood. The CDR3 has 16 residues. The germline V and J ends were trimmed by 4 bases and 0 bases, with 13 bases remaining between them. CDR1 is SGHAT, CDR2 FQNNGV, per germline. Making TCR beta cDNA involved approximately 510 ng total RNA and a constant-region primer. It was through three nested multiplex PCR rounds of slightly modified ARM-PCR that TCR beta libraries arose. Both of the initial two PCR rounds ran for 10 cycles and employed TRBV1-TRBV30 forward primers alongside a C-beta reverse primer. TCRdb called the multiplex PCR reads again in MiXCR, with one record for every CDR3 protein. This table has approximately 320,000 distinct CDR3 sequences, nearly 60% appearing once. This clonotype was recorded many times.

This TCR came from a woman aged 30 to 39 with primary liver carcinoma and hepatitis B virus infection. The V gene is TRBV11-2, the J gene TRBJ2-1, with D unclear. Sequenced material: peripheral blood. CDR3 residues: CASSSLRASSYNEQFF. In nucleotides, the CDR3 is TGTGCCAGCAGCTCGCTTAGGGCTAGCTCCTACAATGAGCAGTTCTTC. The full variable domain, with the rest looked up from reference TRBV11-2 and TRBJ2-1, is EAGVAQSPRYKIIEKRQSVAFWCNPISGHATLYWYQQILGQGPKLLIQFQNNGVVDDSQLPKDRFSAERLKGVDSTLKIQPAKLEDSAVYLCASSSLRASSYNEQFFGPGTRLTVL.